The 18 T cell receptor beta chains presented below share a single source sample, sequenced in a study of blood T cell repertoires in COVID-19 (dated by TCRdb to 2020 to 2021). The library was generated by the immunoSEQ multiplex PCR assay. TCRdb took this table from immuneACCESS and kept in-frame rearrangements with V and J called. Such tables lack part of the clones; where checked against another copy, unresolved V genes explain under half of the gap, and the rest is unexplained. For this sample there are 110,000 or so clones; approximately 85% appear just once. Of the sample, 5% to 6% falls within the top ten clones. Sequenced material: peripheral blood. These receptors were taken from a woman aged 55-69 years with COVID-19, enrolled during active disease.

The chain carries TRBV24-1 and TRBJ2-7; 9 bases match TRBD1. The CDR3 runs 20 residues. V lost 3 bases and J lost 0; bases outside the gene matches: 17. Germline lookup yields CDR1 KGHDR and CDR2 SFDVKD. CDR3 sequence: CATSDPRPPRGQGFSYEQYF. The CDR3 coding sequence is TGTGCCACCAGTGATCCTCGACCCCCGCGAGGACAGGGGTTCTCCTACGAGCAGTACTTC.

J is TRBJ1-5 and V is TRBV7-2, with 12 nucleotides matching TRBD1. This CDR3 comprises 15 residues. V was pared by 5 bases and J by 8 bases, with 7 bases of the junction left unmatched. CDR1 is SGHTA, CDR2 FQGNSA, per germline. This chain's CDR3 is CASSGRGQGAEPQHF. DNA for the CDR3: TGTGCCAGCAGCGGGCGGGGACAGGGGGCAGAGCCCCAGCATTTT.

The CDR3 loop is CASSLQGAPQYF. CDR3 DNA sequence: TGTGCCAGCAGCTTACAGGGGGCGCCCCAGTACTTC. J is TRBJ2-5 and V is TRBV7-2; TRBD1 aligns across 8 bases. The trim removed 2 bases at V and 9 bases at J, leaving 2 bases unmatched. Germline CDR1 is SGHTA and CDR2 is FQGNSA. The CDR3 loop spans 12 amino acids.

The chain recombines TRBV12-5 with TRBJ2-7, with TRBD2 matching 11 bases. With V trimmed by 7 bases and J by 6 bases, 8 bases remained unmatched. The CDR3 has 14 residues. Germline lookup yields CDR1 LGHNT and CDR2 FRNRAP. The CDR3 DNA follows: TGTGCTAGTGCCAGGACTAGCGGGTTGGGCGAGCAGTACTTC. It encodes CASARTSGLGEQYF.

This chain connects TRBV5-8 to TRBJ1-6; a possible D gene is TRBD1 (5 bases). The CDR3 totals 16 residues. In germline, CDR1 is SGHTS, CDR2 YDEGEE. V lost 6 bases and J lost 3, with 16 bases in between. CDR3 in amino acids: CASNPQGVFYNSPLHF. CDR3 DNA: TGTGCCAGCAACCCTCAAGGGGTCTTCTATAATTCACCCCTCCACTTT.

The chain employs TRBV13 and TRBJ1-1; 10 bases are a match to TRBD1. Losses at the gene ends were 4 bases for V and 1 base for J; bases not matched to a gene: 3. The CDR3 has 15 amino acids. Germline V lookup: CDR1 PRHDT, CDR2 FYEKMQ (reference sequence). The CDR3 is CASSSWTGGNTEAFF. The CDR3 region has the DNA TGTGCCAGCAGCTCCTGGACAGGGGGGAACACTGAAGCTTTCTTT.

The chain is built from TRBV5-5 and TRBJ2-3; the D gene is possibly TRBD1 (5 bases). Germline CDR1 reads SGHKS; CDR2 reads YYEKEE (reference sequence). This CDR3 has 17 residues. Trimming took off 4 bases at V and 0 bases at J, with 18 bases between the two ends. As DNA, the CDR3 is TGTGCCAGCAGCCCCCACGGCCAGGGTTCCAGCACAGATACGCAGTATTTT. Residues: CASSPHGQGSSTDTQYF.

The chain carries TRBV11-3 and TRBJ2-3, with a tentative D call TRBD2 (5 bases). The CDR3 spans 13 residues. CDR1 and CDR2 (germline): SGHNT, YENEEA. V was pared by 1 base and J by 4 bases, with 6 bases between. CDR3 region: CASSLAGADTQYF. The CDR3 DNA reads as TGTGCCAGCAGCTTAGCCGGGGCAGATACGCAGTATTTT.

This clone has a single count. The chain couples TRBV10-1 to TRBJ2-5; possibly TRBD1 for D (6 bases). The CDR3 has 13 residues. Germline V gene sequence: CDR1 WNHNN, CDR2 SYGVQD (reference sequence). Trimming took 5 bases from V and 4 from J, leaving 11 bases between them. DNA of the CDR3: TGCGCCAGCAGTCGGGCAGGGGCAGAGACCCAGTACTTC. Translation: CASSRAGAETQYF.

V and J are TRBV12-5 and TRBJ2-7; tentatively, D is TRBD1 (5 bases). Trimming removed 6 bases at V and 6 bases at J, with 21 bases between. This CDR3 comprises 15 residues. Germline CDR1 reads LGHNT; CDR2 reads FRNRAP. For the CDR3, the DNA is TGTGCTAGTGGCCTTCAGGGTGGCCCCTGGGGCGAGCAGTACTTC. Amino acids: CASGLQGGPWGEQYF.

The rearrangement joins TRBV4-3 to TRBJ1-5; D is ambiguous. V lost 0 bases and J 0 bases, leaving 6 bases between the germline ends. The CDR3 runs 15 residues. Per the germline V gene, CDR1 is LGHNA and CDR2 is YSLEER. The CDR3 is CASSQEVYSNQPQHF. The CDR3 DNA sequence: TGCGCCAGCAGCCAAGAGGTCTATAGCAATCAGCCCCAGCATTTT.

The CDR3 coding sequence is TGCGCCAGCAGCTCCGTCCCGGGACAGGGAAAAGGCACTGAAGCTTTCTTT. Translated, it gives CASSSVPGQGKGTEAFF. The chain uses TRBV5-1 and TRBJ1-1; TRBD1 aligns across 9 bases. Germline V gene sequence: CDR1 SGHRS, CDR2 YFSETQ. The CDR3 spans 17 residues. The V segment lost 3 bases and the J segment 4 bases; nucleotides outside the gene matches: 13.

V usage is TRBV27 and J usage is TRBJ2-1, with a tentative D call TRBD1 (6 bases). Germline values: CDR1 MNHEY, CDR2 SMNVEV (reference sequence). The CDR3 loop spans 15 amino acids. V was shortened by 7 bases and J by 4 bases, with 17 bases between the two germline ends. The CDR3 bases are TGTGCCAGCACCCCGGGGACACGGAGATACAATGAGCAGTTCTTC. It specifies CASTPGTRRYNEQFF.

This clone was observed a few times. V and J are TRBV27 and TRBJ2-3; 10 bases line up with TRBD1. There are 16 residues in the CDR3. The V and J ends lost 7 bases and 4 bases, in that order; junction bases with no gene match: 11. Looked up from germline, CDR1 is MNHEY and CDR2 is SMNVEV (reference sequence). The DNA for the CDR3 is TGTGCCAGCATACCGACCGGGACAGGGGTGGCAGATACGCAGTATTTT. Amino acid sequence: CASIPTGTGVADTQYF.

CDR3 sequence reads: CASSEPKTGNYGYTF. Written as DNA, the CDR3 is TGTGCCAGCAGTGAACCGAAGACAGGGAACTATGGCTACACCTTC. The chain recombines TRBV25-1 with TRBJ1-2, with TRBD1 matching over 7 bases. The V gene's germline CDR1 is MGHDK and CDR2 SYGVNS. Trimming took 2 bases from V and 2 from J; bases not matched to a gene: 5. This CDR3 is built from 15 residues.

The chain links TRBV6-5 to TRBJ1-6; D is unresolved. The V gene lost 2 bases and the J gene lost 2 bases, with 7 bases spanning the gap. This CDR3 is 15 amino acids long. Germline CDR1 MNHEY, CDR2 SVGAGI. The CDR3 protein is CASSYGQPYNSPLHF. The CDR3 nucleotides are TGTGCCAGCAGTTACGGGCAACCCTATAATTCACCCCTCCACTTT.

With regard to this clone: Other DNA sequences in this specimen translate into the identical CDR3. The chain uses TRBV7-3 and TRBJ1-1, with 8 bases lining up with TRBD1. This CDR3 region has 14 residues. From germline, CDR1 is SGHTA and CDR2 FQGTGA. V shed 3 bases and J 2 bases; nucleotides not matched to a gene: 2. CDR3 sequence reads: CASSLTGANTEAFF. The CDR3 DNA reads TGTGCCAGCAGCTTGACAGGGGCCAACACTGAAGCTTTCTTT.

This sequence joins TRBV19 and TRBJ2-7; 10 bases are shared with TRBD1. Unmatched junction bases numbered 9, after V lost 3 bases and J lost 4 bases. The CDR3 sequence is 16 residues long. Germline CDR1 and CDR2: LNHDA and SQIVND (reference sequence). The CDR3 reads CASSMGGTGAKYEQYF. CDR3 sequence (DNA): TGTGCCAGTAGTATGGGTGGGACAGGGGCGAAATACGAGCAGTACTTC.